This passage covers 2 T cell receptor beta chains from one sample sequenced in a study of regulatory T cells in long-lasting Graves disease. Construction of the TCR beta libraries employed iRepertoire HTBI primers in conjunction with Arm-PCR of CDR3 regions. TCRdb reprocessed the multiplex PCR reads via MiXCR and lists one record per CDR3 protein. The sample holds some 500,000 distinct CDR3 sequences, roughly 15% seen once. Time point of the sample: newly diagnosed GD, antithyroid drugs for less than 3 months. There was RNA extracted from PBMCs, and the TCR library was made from it. These same data were also listed under a study on T cells in Graves' hyperthyroidism and ophthalmopathy.

This specimen consisted of peripheral blood mononuclear cells (PBMCs), obtained at new diagnosis, from a patient treated with antithyroid drugs. These receptors originate from a woman in her forties or fifties with Graves disease.

This clonotype was seen many times. The chain carries TRBV12-3 or TRBV12-4 and TRBJ2-7; possible D gene TRBD2, 7 bases. V lost 5 bases to trimming and J lost 2 bases, with 16 bases between them. The CDR3 has 15 amino acids. In DNA form, the CDR3 reads TGTGCCAGCAGTGGACGAGGGGGGGCTGCCTACGAGCAGTACTTC. Translating it yields CASSGRGGAAYEQYF.

This clonotype was counted at least ten times. The CDR3 is CASKGAGYGYTF. For the CDR3, the DNA is TGTGCCAGCAAGGGGGCGGGCTATGGCTACACCTTC. The chain uses TRBV28 and TRBJ1-2; 7 nucleotides agree with TRBD1. This CDR3 region has 12 residues. From germline, CDR1 is MDHEN and CDR2 SYDVKM. The V segment lost 7 bases and the J segment 4 bases; nucleotides outside the gene matches: 3.